The 23 T cell receptor beta chains in this list originate from one sample, sequenced in a study of human T cells and chemical hapten exposure. TCRdb analysed the RACE reads with MiXCR anew, one entry per CDR3 protein. The profile shows tens of thousands of distinct CDR3 sequences, under 13% of them singletons. Time point reported: patch test 2, 6 weeks after DPC sensitization. Treatment: therapeutic diphenylcyclopropenone sensitization with weekly scalp DPC. Material: whole blood, obtained in connection with sensitization to the hapten diphenylcyclopropenone (DPC). The receptor source for this set is a woman aged 45 to 65 with alopecia areata. Some clones in this sample may be carry-over from other donors' samples.

V is TRBV19 and J is TRBJ1-1; D may be TRBD1 (6 bases). Germline CDR1 and CDR2: LNHDA and SQIVND (reference sequence). This CDR3 comprises 14 residues. Trimming cost V 4 bases and J 4 bases, with 13 bases left between them. The CDR3 sequence: CASSNGGPVTEAFF. CDR3 nucleotide sequence: TGTGCCAGTAGTAACGGGGGGCCGGTCACTGAAGCTTTCTTT.

This clonotype was counted many times. The chain carries TRBV16 and TRBJ2-1; D call uncertain. Germline V lookup: CDR1 KGHSY, CDR2 FQNENV. Deletions cut 0 bases from V and 6 bases from J, with 12 bases between. The CDR3 runs to 15 residues. CDR3 sequence: CASSQSRTVSNEQFF. The CDR3 DNA reads as TGTGCCAGCAGCCAATCGAGAACAGTCTCCAATGAGCAGTTCTTC.

The rearrangement uses TRBV19 and TRBJ2-5; D is possibly TRBD1 (5 bases). The germline V and J ends were trimmed by 6 bases and 7 bases, with 12 bases remaining between them. The CDR3 extends over 12 amino acids. Germline assignment: CDR1 LNHDA and CDR2 SQIVND (reference sequence). Written as DNA, the CDR3 is TGTGCCAGTAGCCTGGGGCGAGGGACCCAGTACTTC. Amino acids: CASSLGRGTQYF.

This clonotype was seen many times. The chain uses TRBV3-1 and TRBJ2-5; the D is unclear. This CDR3 contains 13 residues. Trimming removed 2 bases from V and 4 bases from J, with 8 bases in between. Germline V gives CDR1 LGHDT, CDR2 YNNKEL (reference sequence). In DNA, the CDR3 is TGTGCCAGCAGCCAAAGCTGGGCAGAGACCCAGTACTTC. This encodes CASSQSWAETQYF.

The CDR3 loop is CASRPGLAGGRRDFYEQYF. The CDR3, as DNA: TGCGCCAGCAGACCTGGGCTAGCGGGAGGACGACGAGATTTTTACGAGCAGTACTTC. V usage is TRBV5-1 and J usage is TRBJ2-7; 11 positions agree with TRBD2. Trimming at V came to 5 bases and at J to 4 bases, leaving 20 bases not matched to a gene. Looked up from germline, CDR1 is SGHRS and CDR2 is YFSETQ. The CDR3 runs 19 residues.

This clonotype has a count of ten or more. The chain uses TRBV11-2 and TRBJ1-2, with D unresolved. V lost 5 bases, J lost 1 base, and 14 bases lay in between. This CDR3 region has 15 residues. The germline V gene has CDR1 SGHAT and CDR2 FQNNGV. The CDR3 region is CASSRETFINYGYTF. The DNA of the CDR3 is TGTGCCAGCAGCAGGGAAACCTTTATTAACTATGGCTACACCTTC.

This clonotype was found many times. The germline gene is not matched at one end of the junction; a read error may be the cause. The J gene is TRBJ2-3, the V gene TRBV12-3 or TRBV12-4; 9 bases agree with TRBD2. This CDR3 comprises 15 residues. In nucleotides, the CDR3 is TGTGCCAGCAGTATAGCGGGAGCTAGCGGGGATACGCAGTATTTT. It is translated as CASSIAGASGDTQYF.

In this sample, this clonotype turned up a few times. The rearrangement joins TRBV9 to TRBJ1-1, with D unresolved. The CDR3 runs to 13 residues. V lost 1 base and J lost 5, with 9 bases in between. Germline values: CDR1 SGDLS, CDR2 YYNGEE. The CDR3 bases are TGTGCCAGCAGCGTAATGCTCTATACTGAAGCTTTCTTT. Translating it yields CASSVMLYTEAFF.

The chain joins TRBV20-1 to TRBJ2-7; 12 bases match TRBD2. CDR1 and CDR2 (germline): DFQATT, SNEGSKA (reference sequence). The CDR3 loop spans 14 amino acids. Trimming cost V 5 bases and J 2 bases; bases outside gene matches: 4. The CDR3 loop reads CSAPLAGGPYEQYF. CDR3 sequence (DNA): TGCAGTGCTCCACTAGCGGGAGGTCCCTACGAGCAGTACTTC.

In its sample, this clonotype was seen many times. The chain uses TRBV5-1 and TRBJ1-4; D unclear. V gave up 0 bases and J gave up 4 bases, with 7 bases separating them. This CDR3 spans 14 amino acids. In germline, CDR1 is SGHRS, CDR2 YFSETQ. Written as DNA, the CDR3 is TGCGCCAGCAGCTTGGGTCCGGTTAATGAAAAACTGTTTTTT. Protein sequence: CASSLGPVNEKLFF.

The J gene is TRBJ2-6, the V gene TRBV20-1; a weak D match, TRBD2 (6 bases). Germline assignment: CDR1 DFQATT and CDR2 SNEGSKA (reference sequence). Trimming pared 4 bases from V and 1 base from J, leaving 23 bases between. The CDR3 length is 19 residues. The CDR3 DNA sequence: TGCAGTGCTATCTCACAGGTGCATTGGAGGGTATCTGGGGCCAACGTCCTGACTTTC. It codes for CSAISQVHWRVSGANVLTF.

In this sample, this clonotype turned up many times. The rearrangement joins TRBV27 to TRBJ2-5; D assignment may be TRBD1 or TRBD2 (5 bases each). The CDR3 totals 12 residues. Trimming shortened V by 2 bases and J by 12 bases, and 13 bases separated the two germline ends. The germline gives CDR1 MNHEY, CDR2 SMNVEV (reference sequence). CDR3 sequence (DNA): TGTGCCAGCAGTTTAACCGGGACCATAAAGTACTTC. Translation gives CASSLTGTIKYF.

This clonotype was counted at least ten times. The chain joins TRBV29-1 to TRBJ1-1; 8 nucleotides match TRBD1. The germline gives CDR1 SQVTM, CDR2 ANQGSEA. There are 13 residues in the CDR3. DNA of the CDR3: TGCGTGGGGCAGGGGGCGTTGAACACTGAAGCTTTCTTT. Protein product: CVGQGALNTEAFF.

This clonotype was detected many times. The rearrangement links TRBV12-5 to TRBJ1-3, with D tentatively TRBD1 (5 bases). The length of the CDR3 is 13 residues. CDR1 and CDR2 from the germline V gene are LGHNT and FRNRAP. V was shortened by 9 bases and J by 3 bases, with 12 bases between the two germline ends. The CDR3, as DNA: TGTGCTAGCCTAGGGGTAATTGGAAACACCATATATTTT. Protein product: CASLGVIGNTIYF.

This clonotype came up a few times. In DNA, the CDR3 is TGTGCCAGCAGTTTCCGGACTAGTTCCGAGCAGTACTTC. Its translation is CASSFRTSSEQYF. J is TRBJ2-7 and V is TRBV6-5; 7 bases are a match to TRBD2. The CDR3 extends over 13 amino acids. The V gene end was trimmed by 4 bases and the J gene end by 6 bases; junction bases not matched to a gene: 6. Germline V gives CDR1 MNHEY, CDR2 SVGAGI.

This clonotype was detected a few times. The chain couples TRBV9 to TRBJ2-5; D remains unclear. Trimming stripped 0 bases from V and 5 bases from J, with 11 bases between. Germline CDR1 SGDLS, CDR2 YYNGEE. The CDR3 consists of 14 residues. The CDR3 DNA sequence: TGTGCCAGCAGCGTAGTGGCAGCAGCCGAGACCCAGTACTTC. This encodes CASSVVAAAETQYF.

This clonotype occurred a few times. V gene TRBV5-1 combines with J gene TRBJ2-5, with 9 bases fitting TRBD2. Trimming took 6 bases from V and 5 from J; bases not matched to a gene: 11. The germline gives CDR1 SGHRS, CDR2 YFSETQ. The CDR3 extends over 15 amino acids. In DNA form, the CDR3 reads TGCGCCAGCACCCTCTCGGGACTAGCTGCTGAGACCCAGTACTTC. Translated, it gives CASTLSGLAAETQYF.

This clonotype was seen many times. This chain uses TRBV18 with TRBJ2-3, with D perhaps matching TRBD2 (5 bases). CDR1 KGHSH and CDR2 LQKENI come from the germline V gene. V was pared by 5 bases and J by 0 bases, with 9 bases between. This CDR3 region has 14 residues. In DNA form, the CDR3 reads TGTGCCAGCTCAATGGGCGGGAGCACAGATACGCAGTATTTT. This translates into CASSMGGSTDTQYF.

The chain links TRBV7-9 to TRBJ2-7; 9 nucleotides align to TRBD2. The V gene end was trimmed by 6 bases and the J gene end by 5 bases; junction bases not matched to a gene: 11. CDR3 length: 15 residues. Per germline, CDR1 SEHNR and CDR2 FQNEAQ (reference sequence). The CDR3 DNA follows: TGTGCCAGCAGTCTCCCGGGGACTAGCCACGACGAGCAGTACTTC. Translation gives CASSLPGTSHDEQYF.

The count of this clonotype is one. This chain connects TRBV5-6 to TRBJ2-1; a possible D gene is TRBD1 (6 bases). V was shortened by 4 bases and J by 2 bases, with 13 bases between the two germline ends. Germline CDR1 SGHDT, CDR2 YYEEEE. CDR3 length: 15 residues. As DNA, the CDR3 is TGTGCCAGCAGCGTACACAGGGACCCCTACAATGAGCAGTTCTTC. It specifies CASSVHRDPYNEQFF.

The chain carries TRBV2 and TRBJ2-2; D is unresolved. Trimming stripped 2 bases from V and 0 bases from J, with 13 bases between. Looked up from germline, CDR1 is SNHLY and CDR2 is FYNNEI. The CDR3 loop spans 17 amino acids. CDR3 bases: TGTGCCAGCAGTGAACTGTTCCTTTCAACGAACACCGGGGAGCTGTTTTTT. Translation: CASSELFLSTNTGELFF.

The chain recombines TRBV5-1 with TRBJ2-1, with 8 bases that match TRBD2. Trimming at V came to 1 base and at J to 7 bases, leaving 16 bases not matched to a gene. The CDR3 runs 18 residues. CDR1 SGHRS and CDR2 YFSETQ come from the germline V gene. The CDR3 nucleotides are TGCGCCAGCAGCTTGAGTCCTCCGGGACTAGGGTCCCCTAATGAGCAGTTCTTC. Encoded protein: CASSLSPPGLGSPNEQFF.

This clonotype showed up many times. The chain links TRBV5-1 to TRBJ2-7, with 9 nucleotides matching TRBD2. Trimming removed 1 base from V and 5 bases from J; junction bases left unmatched: 22. Per the germline V gene, CDR1 is SGHRS and CDR2 is YFSETQ. This CDR3 region has 20 residues. In DNA, the CDR3 is TGCGCCAGCAGCTTGACGGTCTCTCCCGCCCTAGCGGGATTTCGCCACGAGCAGTACTTC. It encodes CASSLTVSPALAGFRHEQYF.